This T cell receptor (beta chain) appears in the sequencing data of a study of cytomegalovirus exposure and HLA in healthy donors. Study-level information: Earlier, 95 million to 130 million unique TCR beta sequences were recovered from roughly 200 million T cells by an analysis. Study-wide results and caveats: Immune exposure information available was restricted to CMV serostatus. The authors reported that TCR beta sequences could predict HLA-A and HLA-B alleles. These predictions were accurate for most subjects in the first cohort.

The V segment lost 0 bases and the J segment 0 bases; nucleotides outside the gene matches: 14. The CDR3 runs to 21 residues. Germline lookup yields CDR1 LGHNA and CDR2 YSLEER. PCR amplification relied on 60 Vbeta primers (plus 13 Jbeta primers). TCRdb's copy holds only in-frame clones and misses some; the assay was immunoSEQ multiplex PCR. The sample lists 150,000 to 200,000 clones, about three quarters seen once, with about 0.93% in the top ten. On this clone: Its antigen is currently unknown.

This clonotype originated in a woman aged 45-65 years in good health and CMV-seropositive. The sample was PBMCs. The chain joins TRBV4-3 to TRBJ1-5; TRBD1 matches at 10 bases. The CDR3 DNA is TGCGCCAGCAGCCAAGAACGAGACCCCCGGGACAGGGGTGATAGCAATCAGCCCCAGCATTTT. Its protein is CASSQERDPRDRGDSNQPQHF.